This is a list of T cell receptor beta chains from one sample in a study of T cell responses to AZD1222 COVID-19 vaccine. TCRdb's copy holds only in-frame clones and misses some; the assay was immunoSEQ multiplex PCR. This table holds tens of thousands of clones, 90% found once. The sample consisted of peripheral blood, taken 28 days after the second AZD1222 dose. The source of these receptors is an adult who received the AZD1222 COVID-19 vaccine. CDR3s include the opening cysteine and the closing phenylalanine or tryptophan. Each record gives: V gene, clone size, D gene, J gene, CDR3 protein, CDR3 DNA. D genes are given only for firm matches. For some rows the clone size is stated as once, few or many, or as a class when expanded; others skip it.

v_call: TRBV24-1; clone_size: -; d_call: TRBD2; j_call: TRBJ2-1; cdr3_aa: CATSDSGLAGVSGNEQFF; cdr3_nt: TGTGCCACCAGTGATTCAGGACTAGCGGGAGTGTCAGGCAATGAGCAGTTCTTC
v_call: TRBV11-3; clone_size: -; d_call: TRBD2; j_call: TRBJ2-1; cdr3_aa: CASSPPGAGEYNEQFF; cdr3_nt: TGTGCCAGCAGCCCTCCCGGAGCGGGGGAGTACAATGAGCAGTTCTTC
v_call: TRBV6-5; clone_size: -; d_call: -; j_call: TRBJ1-5; cdr3_aa: CASSYVGSQPQHF; cdr3_nt: TGTGCCAGCAGTTACGTGGGATCTCAGCCCCAGCATTTT
v_call: TRBV4-2; clone_size: -; d_call: -; j_call: TRBJ1-2; cdr3_aa: CASSQETIINYGYTF; cdr3_nt: TGTGCCAGCAGCCAAGAGACGATAATTAACTATGGCTACACCTTC
v_call: TRBV6-6; clone_size: -; d_call: -; j_call: TRBJ2-7; cdr3_aa: CASSYDSPYEQYF; cdr3_nt: TGTGCCAGCAGTTACGACAGTCCCTACGAGCAGTACTTC
v_call: TRBV5-4; clone_size: few; d_call: TRBD1; j_call: TRBJ1-2; cdr3_aa: CASSLPGTEGYTF; cdr3_nt: TGTGCCAGCAGCCTCCCCGGGACAGAGGGCTACACCTTC
v_call: TRBV4-1; clone_size: -; d_call: -; j_call: TRBJ1-3; cdr3_aa: CASSSNYLDLRRSGNTIYF; cdr3_nt: TGCGCCAGCAGCTCGAACTACCTGGACCTCAGACGCTCTGGAAACACCATATATTTT
v_call: TRBV7-6; clone_size: -; d_call: TRBD2; j_call: TRBJ2-5; cdr3_aa: CASSPTAGGETQYF; cdr3_nt: TGTGCCAGCAGCCCGACGGCGGGGGGGGAGACCCAGTACTTC
v_call: TRBV7-9; clone_size: -; d_call: TRBD2; j_call: TRBJ2-7; cdr3_aa: CASSLVSGGYEQYF; cdr3_nt: TGTGCCAGCAGCTTAGTTTCGGGAGGTTACGAGCAGTACTTC
v_call: TRBV3-1/TRBV3-2; clone_size: -; d_call: -; j_call: TRBJ1-6; cdr3_aa: CASSLGGGGYNSPLHF; cdr3_nt: TGTGCCAGCAGCCTAGGGGGGGGAGGTTATAATTCACCCCTCCACTTT
v_call: TRBV5-1; clone_size: -; d_call: TRBD1; j_call: TRBJ2-3; cdr3_aa: CASAPDRGPTDTQYF; cdr3_nt: TGCGCCAGCGCTCCTGACAGGGGTCCCACAGATACGCAGTATTTT
v_call: TRBV5-1; clone_size: -; d_call: -; j_call: TRBJ2-3; cdr3_aa: CASSRGATTDTQYF; cdr3_nt: TGCGCCAGCAGTCGAGGGGCTACCACAGATACGCAGTATTTT
v_call: TRBV11-2; clone_size: -; d_call: TRBD2; j_call: TRBJ2-3; cdr3_aa: CASSLAGGGDTQYF; cdr3_nt: TGTGCCAGCAGCTTGGCGGGGGGGGGAGATACGCAGTATTTT
v_call: TRBV7-8; clone_size: -; d_call: -; j_call: TRBJ2-2; cdr3_aa: CASSLVATGNTGELFF; cdr3_nt: TGTGCCAGCAGCTTAGTTGCGACAGGGAACACCGGGGAGCTGTTTTTT
v_call: TRBV29-1; clone_size: -; d_call: -; j_call: TRBJ2-5; cdr3_aa: CSVHLNGDLYQETQYF; cdr3_nt: TGCAGCGTTCACCTGAACGGTGATCTTTACCAAGAGACCCAGTACTTC
v_call: TRBV4-2; clone_size: -; d_call: -; j_call: TRBJ1-6; cdr3_aa: CASSQDPTGSSYNSPLHF; cdr3_nt: TGTGCCAGCAGCCAGGACCCCACCGGGAGCTCCTATAATTCACCCCTCCACTTT
v_call: TRBV7-8; clone_size: -; d_call: -; j_call: TRBJ2-2; cdr3_aa: CASSLTVGGTGELFF; cdr3_nt: TGTGCCAGCAGCTTGACGGTGGGTGGAACCGGGGAGCTGTTTTTT
v_call: TRBV21-1; clone_size: -; d_call: -; j_call: TRBJ1-2; cdr3_aa: CASPSPPNYGYTF; cdr3_nt: TGTGCCAGCCCCTCCCCCCCTAACTATGGCTACACCTTC
v_call: TRBV6-6; clone_size: -; d_call: TRBD2; j_call: TRBJ2-7; cdr3_aa: CASSHEASGNYEQYF; cdr3_nt: TGTGCCAGCAGCCACGAGGCTAGCGGGAACTACGAGCAGTACTTC
v_call: TRBV7-8; clone_size: -; d_call: -; j_call: TRBJ1-5; cdr3_aa: CASSFTGATSNQPQHF; cdr3_nt: TGTGCCAGCAGCTTCACGGGAGCTACTAGCAATCAGCCCCAGCATTTT
v_call: TRBV7-9; clone_size: -; d_call: -; j_call: TRBJ1-2; cdr3_aa: CASRKTGNYGYTF; cdr3_nt: TGTGCCAGCAGGAAAACAGGCAACTATGGCTACACCTTC
v_call: TRBV4-2; clone_size: -; d_call: -; j_call: TRBJ1-5; cdr3_aa: CASSPPLGPQHF; cdr3_nt: TGTGCCAGCAGCCCACCATTGGGGCCCCAGCATTTT
v_call: TRBV2; clone_size: -; d_call: TRBD1; j_call: TRBJ1-5; cdr3_aa: CASSEEGGQGNQPQHF; cdr3_nt: TGTGCCAGCAGTGAAGAAGGTGGACAGGGCAATCAGCCCCAGCATTTT
v_call: TRBV9; clone_size: -; d_call: TRBD2; j_call: TRBJ2-2; cdr3_aa: CASSVSRETNTGELFF; cdr3_nt: TGTGCCAGCAGCGTCTCGCGGGAGACGAACACCGGGGAGCTGTTTTTT
v_call: TRBV24-1; clone_size: -; d_call: -; j_call: TRBJ2-1; cdr3_aa: CATSGQQGGSYNEQFF; cdr3_nt: TGTGCCACCAGTGGCCAACAGGGAGGCTCCTACAATGAGCAGTTCTTC
v_call: TRBV3-1/TRBV3-2; clone_size: -; d_call: -; j_call: TRBJ2-1; cdr3_aa: CASSLQLGNEQFF; cdr3_nt: TGTGCCAGCAGCCTCCAATTGGGCAATGAGCAGTTCTTC
v_call: TRBV6-5; clone_size: -; d_call: -; j_call: TRBJ2-7; cdr3_aa: CASSYSPGSSYEQYF; cdr3_nt: TGTGCCAGCAGTTACTCGCCGGGGAGCTCCTACGAGCAGTACTTC
v_call: TRBV27; clone_size: -; d_call: -; j_call: TRBJ1-5; cdr3_aa: CASSKTLPGQSYYQPQHF; cdr3_nt: TGTGCCAGCAGTAAGACCCTTCCCGGACAGTCTTACTATCAGCCCCAGCATTTT
v_call: TRBV2; clone_size: -; d_call: -; j_call: TRBJ2-5; cdr3_aa: CASSAGGEETQYF; cdr3_nt: TGTGCCAGCAGTGCCGGGGGTGAAGAGACCCAGTACTTC
v_call: TRBV28; clone_size: once; d_call: -; j_call: TRBJ2-2; cdr3_aa: CASSPADRYTGELFF; cdr3_nt: TGTGCCAGCAGTCCGGCCGACAGATACACCGGGGAGCTGTTTTTT
v_call: TRBV19; clone_size: -; d_call: -; j_call: TRBJ2-3; cdr3_aa: CASSPGVADTQYF; cdr3_nt: TGTGCCAGTAGCCCTGGAGTGGCAGATACGCAGTATTTT
v_call: TRBV27; clone_size: -; d_call: TRBD1; j_call: TRBJ2-6; cdr3_aa: CASSDRAPGANVLTF; cdr3_nt: TGTGCCAGCAGCGACAGGGCCCCTGGGGCCAACGTCCTGACTTTC
v_call: TRBV5-4; clone_size: -; d_call: -; j_call: TRBJ2-7; cdr3_aa: CASSLGRGNEQYF; cdr3_nt: TGTGCCAGCAGCTTGGGCAGGGGCAACGAGCAGTACTTC